A single sample is the source of the 11 T cell receptor beta chains below, sequenced in a study of T cell responses to AZD1222 COVID-19 vaccine. This table comes from immunoSEQ multiplex PCR, and its TCRdb copy is limited to in-frame clones, with some not included. The table lists about 150,000 clones, just under 95% of them singletons. The material was peripheral blood, obtained on day 0 of AZD1222 vaccination. These receptors were obtained from an adult in good health.

The genes are TRBV7-9 and TRBJ1-4, with 7 bases aligning to TRBD1. In germline, CDR1 is SEHNR, CDR2 FQNEAQ (reference sequence). Trimming at V came to 5 bases and at J to 8 bases, leaving 5 bases not matched to a gene. There are 13 residues in the CDR3. In DNA, the CDR3 is TGTGCCAGCAGCCCGCAGGGGGTGGAAAAACTGTTTTTT. It encodes CASSPQGVEKLFF.

This clone was seen more than once but under ten times. V usage is TRBV27 and J usage is TRBJ1-2; tentatively, D is TRBD1 (5 bases). Germline V lookup: CDR1 MNHEY, CDR2 SMNVEV (reference sequence). Trimming removed 9 bases at V and 3 bases at J, with 14 bases between. The CDR3 is made up of 13 amino acids. CDR3 coding DNA: TGTGCCAGTTGGGGGGGACGGTACTATGGCTACACCTTC. It is translated as CASWGGRYYGYTF.

This clone was observed a single time. V gene TRBV12-2 combines with J gene TRBJ1-1; TRBD1, the table's D call, was not compared with the DNA. TRBV12-2 counts as a pseudogene. The CDR3 extends over 15 amino acids. This chain's CDR3 is CASRTTGTGIPEAFF. The CDR3 DNA reads TGTGCAAGTCGCACCACCGGGACAGGTATTCCCGAAGCTTTCTTT.

This chain uses TRBV30 with TRBJ1-1; a possible D gene is TRBD1 (5 bases). Trimming removed 0 bases at V and 1 base at J, with 9 bases between. CDR1 is GTSNPN and CDR2 is SVGIG in the germline V gene (reference sequence). The CDR3 covers 14 residues. The CDR3 loop reads CAWSVGAGNTEAFF. CDR3 sequence (DNA): TGTGCCTGGAGTGTAGGGGCAGGGAACACTGAAGCTTTCTTT.

The V gene is TRBV7-3, the J gene TRBJ2-3, with D hard to call. The CDR3 spans 16 residues. Deletions cut 2 bases from V and 4 bases from J, with 16 bases between. Germline V gives CDR1 SGHTA, CDR2 FQGTGA. DNA for the CDR3: TGTGCCAGCAGCTTAGGTTTTAAGCCGGGCGCAGATACGCAGTATTTT. Its protein is CASSLGFKPGADTQYF.

This rearrangement joins TRBV9 to TRBJ1-4; the D gene is possibly TRBD1 (6 bases). V lost 1 base, J lost 8 bases, and 12 bases lay in between. The CDR3 spans 14 residues. CDR1 and CDR2 from the germline V gene are SGDLS and YYNGEE. CDR3 DNA sequence: TGTGCCAGCAGCGTAAGCTCAAGGGGGGAAAAACTGTTTTTT. Its translation is CASSVSSRGEKLFF.

This clone showed up just once. Additional DNA sequences in this sample encode the identical CDR3. The chain has TRBV7-2 and TRBJ2-7; 7 nucleotides agree with TRBD2. CDR1 is SGHTA and CDR2 is FQGNSA in the germline V gene. V gave up 0 bases and J gave up 4 bases; unmatched junction bases: 3. The CDR3 length is 14 residues. The DNA for the CDR3 is TGTGCCAGCAGCTTAGCGGGAGGGAGGTACGAGCAGTACTTC. It is translated as CASSLAGGRYEQYF.

The chain joins TRBV4-3 to TRBJ1-6; no definite D call. V was pared by 0 bases and J by 7 bases, with 10 bases between. This CDR3 comprises 15 residues. Germline lookup yields CDR1 LGHNA and CDR2 YSLEER. CDR3 nucleotides: TGCGCCAGCAGCCAAGATCACACGGGGAATTCACCCCTCCACTTT. Translation: CASSQDHTGNSPLHF.

V gene TRBV5-5 combines with J gene TRBJ2-3; no clear D gene. V shed 0 bases and J shed 4 bases, with 12 bases lying between them. This CDR3 contains 15 residues. Germline V gene sequence: CDR1 SGHKS, CDR2 YYEKEE (reference sequence). In DNA, the CDR3 is TGTGCCAGCAGCTTGGGGGTCAAAAGGGCAGATACGCAGTATTTT. Translated: CASSLGVKRADTQYF.

The chain couples TRBV7-2 to TRBJ1-1; D is perhaps TRBD1 (5 bases). The CDR3 has 15 amino acids. Germline V gene lookup returns CDR1 SGHTA and CDR2 FQGNSA. V dropped 4 bases and J dropped 3 bases, with 15 bases sitting between them. CDR3 sequence: CASSSEGMTYTEAFF. CDR3 nucleotide sequence: TGTGCCAGCAGCTCCGAGGGGATGACCTACACTGAAGCTTTCTTT.

The rearrangement uses TRBV7-2 and TRBJ2-7, with 13 bases aligning to TRBD2. This CDR3 has 14 amino acids. Trimming at V came to 4 bases and at J to 4 bases, leaving 1 base not matched to a gene. Germline V gene data show CDR1 as SGHTA and CDR2 as FQGNSA. CDR3 bases: TGTGCCAGCAGCTCGGGACTAGCGGGATACGAGCAGTACTTC. As protein: CASSSGLAGYEQYF.